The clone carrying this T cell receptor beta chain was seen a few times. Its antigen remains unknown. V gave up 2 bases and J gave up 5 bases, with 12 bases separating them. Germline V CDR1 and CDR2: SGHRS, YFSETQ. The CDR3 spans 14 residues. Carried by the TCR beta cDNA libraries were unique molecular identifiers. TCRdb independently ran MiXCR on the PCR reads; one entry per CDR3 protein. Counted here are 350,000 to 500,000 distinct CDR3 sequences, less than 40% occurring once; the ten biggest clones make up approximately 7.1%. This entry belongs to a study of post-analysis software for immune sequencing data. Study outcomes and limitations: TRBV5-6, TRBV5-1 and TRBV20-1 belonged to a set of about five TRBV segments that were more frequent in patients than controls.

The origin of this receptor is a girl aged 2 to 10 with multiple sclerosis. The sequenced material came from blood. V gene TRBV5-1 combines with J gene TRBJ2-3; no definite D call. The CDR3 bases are TGCGCCAGCAGCTTCCTATCCACTGGAGATACGCAGTATTTT. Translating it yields CASSFLSTGDTQYF.